This T cell receptor beta chain was sequenced for a study of T-cell reconstitution after alpha-beta-depleted transplantation in children. General study results and limits: Expanded clones from the graft, numbering several hundred, reportedly supplied alpha-beta T cells about two months after transplant.

Unique molecular identifiers were used to barcode this TCRbeta library. TCRdb passed the PCR reads through MiXCR, listing each CDR3 protein once. The sample consists of around 230,000 distinct CDR3 sequences, under 20% of them appearing once. The germline gives CDR1 SGHTA, CDR2 FQGNSA. The CDR3 loop spans 15 amino acids. In its sample, this clonotype was seen many times. Its target is unknown. Its ends do not fully match the called genes, so a read error is possible. This receptor was taken from a male patient aged 2 to 9 who had a stem cell transplant for acute lymphoblastic leukemia, so the T cells may come from the graft donor. Sequencing used PBMCs, mostly from graft donor cells, obtained 360 days after TCRalphabeta/CD19-depleted stem cell transplant. The chain has TRBV7-2 and TRBJ2-1, with TRBD2 identical over 9 bases. The CDR3 DNA is TGTGCCAGCAGCCTAGCGGGGAGCTCCTACAATGAGCAGTTCTTC. This codes for CASSLAGSSYNEQFF.